This record looks at one T cell receptor beta chain sequence and its context. V was pared by 0 bases and J by 2 bases, with 13 bases between. Germline V gene data show CDR1 as MNHEY and CDR2 as SVGEGT. This CDR3 has 16 amino acids. Sequencing used immunoSEQ multiplex PCR; TCRdb keeps in-frame clones, though not all of them. The data show 350,000 to 450,000 clones, around 90% seen once. The sample originates from a study of control samples from healthy donors and cancer patients. This clonotype was obtained from a man between 40 and 49 years old with head and neck cancer. V and J are TRBV6-2 or TRBV6-3 and TRBJ2-5; a possible D gene is TRBD2 (6 bases). The sequenced material came from PBMCs. Here the CDR3 reads CASSYSTLAIQETQYF. CDR3 nucleotides: TGTGCCAGCAGTTACTCGACGCTAGCGATACAAGAGACCCAGTACTTC.